What follows is one TCR beta chain and its context. The sample comes from a study of T cell responses to AZD1222 COVID-19 vaccine. CDR1 PRHDT and CDR2 FYEKMQ come from the germline V gene (reference sequence). This CDR3 spans 12 amino acids. The V and J ends lost 3 bases and 6 bases respectively, with 6 bases between them. Measured with immunoSEQ multiplex PCR; TCRdb has only the in-frame clones, and not every one. The table records approximately 160,000 clones, less than 95% of them present only once. This specimen consisted of peripheral blood, obtained on day 0 of AZD1222 vaccination. This sequence joins TRBV13 and TRBJ2-1; no clear D gene. The clonotype was recovered from an adult in good health. The CDR3, as DNA: TGTGCCAGCAGCTTCGGCGTCAATGAGCAGTTCTTC. Translation: CASSFGVNEQFF.